This TCR beta chain was sequenced for a study of cytomegalovirus exposure and HLA in healthy donors. Trimming removed 3 bases from V and 8 bases from J; junction bases left unmatched: 8. CDR1 LGHNA and CDR2 YNFKEQ come from the germline V gene. The CDR3 spans 14 residues. In the PCR, 60 Vbeta and 13 Jbeta primers were used. The table came from immunoSEQ multiplex PCR; TCRdb's copy has only in-frame clones and leaves some out. The repertoire has 95,000 to 150,000 clones, roughly three fifths of them found once; the top ten carry 9% to 10%. The V gene is TRBV4-2, the J gene TRBJ1-2; 8 positions match TRBD1. The clonotype was recovered from a man aged 35-49 years in good health and CMV-seropositive. Sequenced: PBMCs. CDR3 DNA: TGTGCCAGCAGCCAGAACTCCGGGACAGGAGGCTACACCTTC. This translates into CASSQNSGTGGYTF.